The clone carrying this T cell receptor (beta chain) was observed a few times. This specimen belongs to a study of blood T cell repertoires in COVID-19. Study details: The study drew acute and convalescent COVID-19 samples from the United States, Italy and Spain. PBMCs, B-cell-depleted T cells, or T cells were the source of the cDNA or gDNA that made up the material.

Original data processing: For nucleated cells, counts were estimated from reference gene primer amplification. TCRdb's copy holds only in-frame clones and misses some; the assay was immunoSEQ multiplex PCR. V and J calls and clone size are as listed in that table; D and trimming were resolved from the DNA. The repertoire includes 85,000 to 95,000 clones, around 87% of them detected once, and under 8% sits in the top ten. The germline V gene has CDR1 SGHDT and CDR2 YYEEEE. This CDR3 has 16 amino acids. V lost 3 bases and J lost 0; bases outside the gene matches: 6. This receptor was taken from a human donor with acute or convalescent COVID-19. The donor label of this sample is uncertain. The sequenced sample consisted of peripheral blood. The chain links TRBV5-6 to TRBJ1-1; 9 bases line up with TRBD1. CDR3 bases: TGTGCCAGCAGCTGGCTGGGACAGGGAATGAACACTGAAGCTTTCTTT. It codes for CASSWLGQGMNTEAFF.